The present entry profiles one T cell receptor beta chain with its context. Its antigen is not identified. This entry belongs to a study of shared clonotypes between healthy human individuals. Whole-study results and caveats: Clonotype sharing among donors was thought likely to change with sequencing depth. Researchers found naive subsets generally carried larger estimated richness than memory subsets. Clonotypes that were shared across a few donors made up around 5% of naive CD4 clonotypes. Only blood samples were collected, and tissue repertoires likely differ.

The V and J ends lost 4 bases and 5 bases respectively, with 11 bases between them. Germline V gene sequence: CDR1 SGHVS, CDR2 FQNEAQ. The CDR3 consists of 13 residues. Sequencing was performed with immunoSEQ multiplex PCR; in TCRdb, only in-frame clones are kept and a portion is missing. The profile covers under 1,100,000 clones, with around 82% appearing a single time and roughly 0.55% taken by the ten largest. The receptor was derived from a man in his late teens or twenties in good health. Some clones in this sample may be carry-over from other donors' samples. Source material: memory CD4+ T cells from PBMCs. The subset is: CD45RA-negative fraction. This sequence joins TRBV7-8 and TRBJ2-5; D assignment may be TRBD1 or TRBD2 (5 bases each). The CDR3 DNA sequence: TGTGCCAGCAGCTCCCGGTGGGACGAGACCCAGTACTTC. Its translation is CASSSRWDETQYF. Full variable domain (rest looked up from reference TRBV7-8 and TRBJ2-5): GAGVSQSPRYKVAKRGQDVALRCDPISGHVSLFWYQQALGQGPEFLTYFQNEAQLDKSGLPSDRFFAERPEGSVSTLKIQRTQQEDSAVYLCASSSRWDETQYFGPGTRLLVL.